This TCR beta chain was recovered during a study of blood T cells in healthy people across ages. A note on this clonotype: Its antigen is not known.

Notes on the study in general: Because sorting was not performed, PBMCs prevented conclusive naive versus antigen-experienced comparison. Older individuals had lower TCR beta diversity per million T cells (the decline was roughly linear). The diversity estimates, figures obtained from one million T cells, were considered underestimates.

CDR1 is SGHTA and CDR2 is FQGNSA in the germline V gene. Trimming left V 5 bases short and J 0 bases short, with 22 bases between. There are 18 residues in the CDR3. The use of a sample-barcoded 5' primer and a J-beta primer mix characterized a second PCR of about 6 to 11 cycles. MiXCR was run by TCRdb on the 5' RACE reads, yielding one entry per CDR3 protein. The sample lists fewer than 2 million distinct CDR3 sequences; 35% to 50% were seen once. This rearrangement joins TRBV7-2 to TRBJ1-1; unclear D gene. The sample comprised blood. The clonotype comes from a human donor in good health. The CDR3 protein is CASSLTGPLSGMNTEAFF. The CDR3 DNA reads as TGTGCCAGCAGCCTGACCGGGCCCTTGAGCGGGATGAACACTGAAGCTTTCTTT.